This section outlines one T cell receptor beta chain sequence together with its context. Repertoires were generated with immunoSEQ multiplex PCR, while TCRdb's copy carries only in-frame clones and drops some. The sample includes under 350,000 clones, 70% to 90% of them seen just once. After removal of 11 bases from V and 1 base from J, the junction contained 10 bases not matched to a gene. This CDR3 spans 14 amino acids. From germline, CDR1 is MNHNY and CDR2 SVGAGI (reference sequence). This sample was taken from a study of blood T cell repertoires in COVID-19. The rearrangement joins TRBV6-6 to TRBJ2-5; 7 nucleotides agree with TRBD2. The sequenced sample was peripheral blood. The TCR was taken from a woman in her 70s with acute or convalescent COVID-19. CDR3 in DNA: TGTGCCTCCAGACTCGGGGGGTCCCAAGAGACCCAGTACTTC. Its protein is CASRLGGSQETQYF.